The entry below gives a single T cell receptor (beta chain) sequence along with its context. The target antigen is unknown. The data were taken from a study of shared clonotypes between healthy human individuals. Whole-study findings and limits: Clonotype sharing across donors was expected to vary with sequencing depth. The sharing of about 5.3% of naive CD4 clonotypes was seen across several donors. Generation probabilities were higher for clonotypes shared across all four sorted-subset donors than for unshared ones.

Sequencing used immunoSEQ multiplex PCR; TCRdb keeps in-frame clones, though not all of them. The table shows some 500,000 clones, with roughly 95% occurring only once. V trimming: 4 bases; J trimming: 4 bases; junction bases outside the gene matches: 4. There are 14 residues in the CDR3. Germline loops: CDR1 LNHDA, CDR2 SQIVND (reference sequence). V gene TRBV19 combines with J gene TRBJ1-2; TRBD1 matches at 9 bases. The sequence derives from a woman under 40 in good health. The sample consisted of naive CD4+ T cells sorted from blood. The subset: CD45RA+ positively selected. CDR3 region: CASSRGQGFYGYTF. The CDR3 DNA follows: TGTGCCAGTAGTAGGGGACAGGGATTCTATGGCTACACCTTC. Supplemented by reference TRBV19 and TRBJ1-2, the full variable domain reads DGGITQSPKYLFRKEGQNVTLSCEQNLNHDAMYWYRQDPGQGLRLIYYSQIVNDFQKGDIAEGYSVSREKKESFPLTVTSAQKNPTAFYLCASSRGQGFYGYTFGSGTRLTVV.